This T cell receptor beta chain was found in a study of regulatory T cells in long-lasting Graves disease. Study results and caveats: In persistent patients, shared public clonotypes (more than 2,500) outnumbered those in new patients (approximately 880).

In regard to this clonotype: Antigen unknown.

Regarding time point: newly diagnosed GD, antithyroid drugs for less than 3 months. The TCR library was made from RNA that had been extracted from PBMCs in TRIzol. Researchers made TCR beta libraries by using iRepertoire HTBI primers and running Arm-PCR on CDR3 regions. MiXCR, run by TCRdb on the multiplex PCR reads, gives a single entry per CDR3 protein. The sample includes about 620,000 distinct CDR3 sequences, 15% to 20% of them seen just once. Germline V gene lookup returns CDR1 DFQATT and CDR2 SNEGSKA (reference sequence). The V end was cut by 6 bases, the J end by 3 bases, with 9 bases between. This CDR3 spans 11 amino acids. The sample was also reused in another study, on T cells in Graves' hyperthyroidism and ophthalmopathy.

This receptor was taken from a woman under 40 with Graves disease. The rearrangement uses TRBV20-1 and TRBJ2-7; D might be TRBD1 (5 bases). This sample comprised peripheral blood mononuclear cells (PBMCs), obtained at new diagnosis, from a patient treated with antithyroid drugs. CDR3 residues: CSAQGFYEQYF. CDR3 coding DNA: TGCAGTGCCCAGGGATTCTACGAGCAGTACTTC.